These 17 T cell receptor beta chains share one sample of origin, sequenced in a study of blood T cell repertoires in COVID-19. Profiled with immunoSEQ multiplex PCR; TCRdb holds only in-frame clones, not every one. The data show 150,000 to 200,000 clones, about 85% seen once. The specimen was PBMCs or T cells enriched from blood (not recorded which). These receptors were collected from a man in his forties who had recovered from COVID-19.

The rearrangement joins TRBV30 to TRBJ1-2; 7 positions agree with TRBD1. Germline V CDR1 and CDR2: GTSNPN, SVGIG (reference sequence). This CDR3 contains 15 residues. With 1 base clipped from V and 2 bases from J, the junction kept 7 bases outside the gene matches. The CDR3 DNA is TGTGCCTGGAGTGACCCTGACAGGGTAAACTATGGCTACACCTTC. Translating it yields CAWSDPDRVNYGYTF.

The chain employs TRBV4-1 and TRBJ2-1; 7 bases are a match to TRBD2. Trimming took 1 base from V and 4 from J; bases not matched to a gene: 7. The CDR3 sequence is 16 residues long. CDR1 is MGHRA, CDR2 YSYEKL, per germline. CDR3 sequence reads: CASSQVRLAVYNEQFF. The CDR3 nucleotides read TGCGCCAGCAGCCAAGTTCGCCTAGCGGTTTACAATGAGCAGTTCTTC.

CDR3 bases: TGTGCCAGCAGTGAAAGGACAGTGTTCTATGGCTACACCTTC. As protein: CASSERTVFYGYTF. J is TRBJ1-2 and V is TRBV2, with a possible D match to TRBD1 (6 bases). This CDR3 is 14 amino acids long. V was shortened by 2 bases and J by 4 bases, with 11 bases between the two germline ends. Germline assignment: CDR1 SNHLY and CDR2 FYNNEI.

The rearrangement uses TRBV5-1 and TRBJ1-2; 10 bases are a match to TRBD1. Germline V gives CDR1 SGHRS, CDR2 YFSETQ. Trimming cost V 3 bases and J 2 bases; bases outside gene matches: 4. This CDR3 is built from 15 residues. In DNA, the CDR3 is TGCGCCAGCAGCTCGGGACAGGGGCAAAACTATGGCTACACCTTC. Protein: CASSSGQGQNYGYTF.

This sequence joins TRBV5-1 and TRBJ1-2; no reliable D call. V was trimmed by 4 bases and J by 7 bases, leaving 17 bases between them. This CDR3 region has 14 residues. Germline assignment: CDR1 SGHRS and CDR2 YFSETQ. The CDR3 DNA is TGCGCCAGCAGCCCGGAGGTGGGTGGTCCTGGCTACACCTTC. Protein: CASSPEVGGPGYTF.

The chain uses TRBV6-5 and TRBJ1-4; TRBD1 agrees at 7 bases. CDR1 is MNHEY, CDR2 SVGAGI, per germline. The V gene end was trimmed by 2 bases and the J gene end by 10 bases; junction bases not matched to a gene: 7. The CDR3 is 14 amino acids. The CDR3: CASSYKGAVGKLFF. CDR3 coding DNA: TGTGCCAGCAGTTACAAGGGGGCCGTTGGAAAACTGTTTTTT.

The rearrangement links TRBV9 to TRBJ1-4; TRBD1 agrees at 7 bases. The CDR3 is 15 amino acids. The junction had 5 bases not matched to a gene; V was cut back by 2 bases and J by 4 bases. Germline V gene sequence: CDR1 SGDLS, CDR2 YYNGEE. The chain's CDR3 is CASSVGQAINEKLFF. CDR3 nucleotides: TGTGCCAGCAGCGTTGGACAGGCGATTAATGAAAAACTGTTTTTT.

This rearrangement joins TRBV6-1 to TRBJ1-3; 7 nucleotides match TRBD1. Trimming at V came to 4 bases and at J to 3 bases, leaving 9 bases not matched to a gene. Looked up from germline, CDR1 is MNHNS and CDR2 is SASEGT. The CDR3 consists of 16 residues. CDR3 region: CASSAQLDRFGNTIYF. In DNA form, the CDR3 reads TGTGCCAGCAGTGCCCAACTGGACAGGTTTGGAAACACCATATATTTT.

The DNA for the CDR3 is TGCGCCAGCAGTGGAATCGTTGGCGGGATCTACAATGAGCAGTTCTTC. Amino acids: CASSGIVGGIYNEQFF. V usage is TRBV10-2 and J usage is TRBJ2-1; TRBD2 might be the D (6 bases). V was pared by 4 bases and J by 3 bases, with 16 bases between. The CDR3 extends over 16 amino acids. Germline V gives CDR1 WSHSY, CDR2 SAAADI.

The chain employs TRBV29-1 and TRBJ2-1; 10 bases agree with TRBD1. Germline assignment: CDR1 SQVTM and CDR2 ANQGSEA. The CDR3 covers 14 residues. V shed 7 bases and J 3 bases; nucleotides not matched to a gene: 6. The CDR3 DNA sequence: TGCAGCGCACCCCGGGACAGGGGCTACAATGAGCAGTTCTTC. It encodes CSAPRDRGYNEQFF.

This rearrangement joins TRBV30 to TRBJ1-2; D call uncertain. In germline, CDR1 is GTSNPN, CDR2 SVGIG (reference sequence). The ends were cut back, 4 bases at V and 8 bases at J, with 14 bases in the middle. CDR3 length: 12 residues. Here the CDR3 DNA reads TGTGCCTGGAAGTACGAGGGAGGAGGCTACACCTTC. It encodes CAWKYEGGGYTF.

The rearrangement links TRBV2 to TRBJ1-5; 7 bases are a match to TRBD1. Trimming at V came to 3 bases and at J to 5 bases, leaving 7 bases not matched to a gene. The CDR3 is 15 residues long. Germline assignment: CDR1 SNHLY and CDR2 FYNNEI. The CDR3 sequence: CASSEDRQGHQPQHF. In DNA, the CDR3 is TGTGCCAGCAGTGAGGACAGACAGGGACATCAGCCCCAGCATTTT.

The chain recombines TRBV6-5 with TRBJ1-1; D uncertain. V was trimmed by 2 bases and J by 5 bases, leaving 15 bases between them. The CDR3 extends over 15 amino acids. Germline V gene lookup returns CDR1 MNHEY and CDR2 SVGAGI. CDR3 nucleotide sequence: TGTGCCAGCAGTTACCTCCTCGGGGTGGAGACTGAAGCTTTCTTT. It translates to CASSYLLGVETEAFF.

The chain employs TRBV19 and TRBJ1-2, with a tentative D call TRBD1 (5 bases). There are 15 residues in the CDR3. V lost 3 bases and J lost 4, with 15 bases in between. CDR1 and CDR2 (germline): LNHDA, SQIVND (reference sequence). The CDR3 sequence: CASSITPGAGYGYTF. The DNA of the CDR3 is TGTGCCAGTAGTATTACTCCTGGGGCCGGCTATGGCTACACCTTC.

This clone appeared a few times. The rearrangement uses TRBV9 and TRBJ1-2; D might be TRBD1 (6 bases). Trimming stripped 7 bases from V and 8 bases from J, with 18 bases between. The CDR3 runs 13 residues. Germline V gene lookup returns CDR1 SGDLS and CDR2 YYNGEE. CDR3 bases: TGTGCCAGCGGAAGGGGGGGATCGGACGGCTACACCTTC. Its protein is CASGRGGSDGYTF.

The chain's CDR3 is CASSLDRGRHETQYF. DNA for the CDR3: TGTGCCAGCAGCCTGGACAGGGGCAGACACGAGACCCAGTACTTC. This sequence joins TRBV11-3 and TRBJ2-5; 9 bases agree with TRBD1. Trimming cost V 5 bases and J 5 bases; bases outside gene matches: 9. CDR3 length: 15 residues. The germline V gene has CDR1 SGHNT and CDR2 YENEEA.

The CDR3 DNA reads TGTGCCAGCAGCCTAGGACAGGGGGCTAGCACAGATACGCAGTATTTT. Translating it yields CASSLGQGASTDTQYF. The rearrangement links TRBV7-6 to TRBJ2-3, with 11 bases matching TRBD1. After removal of 5 bases from V and 0 bases from J, the junction contained 4 bases not matched to a gene. This CDR3 contains 16 residues. Per the germline V gene, CDR1 is SGHVS and CDR2 is FNYEAQ.